This is a list of T cell receptor beta chains from one sample in a study of chemoradiotherapy in HPV16-positive cancers. Method: immunoSEQ multiplex PCR; TCRdb's copy keeps in-frame clones and lacks some. The table lists tens of thousands of clones, just under 95% of them singletons. The sequencing here drew on blood, taken from a patient who underwent chemoradiotherapy. The receptors derive from a human donor with HPV-associated anogenital cancer. The CDR3 runs from the conserved cysteine through the conserved F or W. Each record gives: V gene, J gene, clone size, D gene, CDR3 DNA, CDR3 protein. D genes are given only for firm matches. Where a row states a size, it is once, few, many or the class of an expanded clone; other rows omit it.

TRBV5-5	TRBJ1-1	NA	NA	TGTGCCAGCAGCTTGTGGGGGGGGTTGGCTTTCTTT	CASSLWGGLAFF
TRBV28	TRBJ1-1	few	NA	TGTGCCAGCAGTTTGGGCACTGAAGCTTTCTTT	CASSLGTEAFF
TRBV7-2	TRBJ1-6	NA	NA	TGTGCCAGCAGCCCCGGGCGGAATTCACCCCTCCACTTT	CASSPGRNSPLHF
TRBV28	TRBJ2-1	once	TRBD2	TGTGCCAGCAGTCTCCCGGGACTAGCGGGAGGTTGGGGTGAGCAGTTCTTC	CASSLPGLAGGWGEQFF
TRBV7-9	TRBJ2-1	NA	TRBD2	TGTGCCAGCAGCTCTACCGGAGGACTAGCGGATTTCTACAATGAGCAGTTCTTC	CASSSTGGLADFYNEQFF
TRBV15	TRBJ2-5	NA	TRBD1	TGTGCCACCAGCAGACTTGGGACAGCTCAAGAGACCCAGTACTTC	CATSRLGTAQETQYF
TRBV6-5	TRBJ1-6	NA	NA	TGTGCCAGCAGTTACTCTCCGTACCCTAATTCACCCCTCCACTTT	CASSYSPYPNSPLHF
TRBV7-3	TRBJ1-2	NA	NA	TGTGCCAGCAGCTTAGGTCCAGGCGAGTATGGCTACACCTTC	CASSLGPGEYGYTF
TRBV11-2	TRBJ2-3	NA	TRBD2	TGTGCCAGCAGCCTCGGGGGGGGCACAGATACGCAGTATTTT	CASSLGGGTDTQYF
TRBV19	TRBJ2-5	NA	TRBD1	TGTGCCAGTAGTACAATAGGGGGCCGTGGAGAGACCCAGTACTTC	CASSTIGGRGETQYF
TRBV7-3	TRBJ1-1	NA	NA	TGTGCCAGCAGCTCTAGCCTCAACACTGAAGCTTTCTTT	CASSSSLNTEAFF
TRBV4-3	TRBJ2-1	NA	NA	TGCGCCAGCAGCCAAGAAGCCGCGCGACCTTCCTACAATGAGCAGTTCTTC	CASSQEAARPSYNEQFF
TRBV28	TRBJ2-3	once	NA	TGTGCCAGCAGCCCCAGTCCTAGCACAGATACGCAGTATTTT	CASSPSPSTDTQYF
TRBV7-9	TRBJ2-2	NA	TRBD2	TGTGCCAGCAGCAAACCCCTGGGGACTAGCGGGAACACCGGGGAGCTGTTTTTT	CASSKPLGTSGNTGELFF
TRBV7-2	TRBJ2-5	NA	NA	TGTGCCAGCAGCTTAGTAGCGAGGTCAGAGACCCAGTACTTC	CASSLVARSETQYF
TRBV6-6	TRBJ1-2	NA	NA	TGTGCCAGCAGTTACTCAATTCGTGCAGATAGCTATGGCTACACCTTC	CASSYSIRADSYGYTF
TRBV19	TRBJ2-3	NA	TRBD2	TGTGCCAGTAACAACTTCGGGACTAGCGGAGCAGATACGCAGTATTTT	CASNNFGTSGADTQYF
TRBV28	TRBJ1-1	NA	NA	TGTGCCAGCAGTCTGGACAGAGTGAACACTGAAGCTTTCTTT	CASSLDRVNTEAFF
TRBV4-3	TRBJ2-1	NA	TRBD2	TGCGCCAGCAGCCCCACTAGCGGAACCTACAATGAGCAGTTCTTC	CASSPTSGTYNEQFF
TRBV16	TRBJ2-7	NA	NA	TGTGCCAGCAGCCGCGGGACGTCTAAGGGCGAGCAGTACTTC	CASSRGTSKGEQYF
TRBV4-1	TRBJ2-7	NA	TRBD2	TGCGCCAGCAGCCAAACTAGCGCGGAAGAATACGAGCAGTACTTC	CASSQTSAEEYEQYF
TRBV7-9	TRBJ1-4	NA	TRBD1	TGTGCCAGCAGCTTAAGGTCAGGACAGGGTCGGGAAAAACTGTTTTTT	CASSLRSGQGREKLFF
TRBV19	TRBJ2-7	once	TRBD1	TGTGCCAGTAGGTTAGGACAGGGGTCGTCCTACGAGCAGTACTTC	CASRLGQGSSYEQYF
TRBV7-2	TRBJ2-7	NA	NA	TGTGCCAGCAGCTCCCAGCGGCTTGGTGAGCAGTACTTC	CASSSQRLGEQYF
TRBV28	TRBJ2-7	NA	NA	TGTGCCAGCAGTTTAAGGCAGCGCGCTTCCTACGAGCAGTACTTC	CASSLRQRASYEQYF